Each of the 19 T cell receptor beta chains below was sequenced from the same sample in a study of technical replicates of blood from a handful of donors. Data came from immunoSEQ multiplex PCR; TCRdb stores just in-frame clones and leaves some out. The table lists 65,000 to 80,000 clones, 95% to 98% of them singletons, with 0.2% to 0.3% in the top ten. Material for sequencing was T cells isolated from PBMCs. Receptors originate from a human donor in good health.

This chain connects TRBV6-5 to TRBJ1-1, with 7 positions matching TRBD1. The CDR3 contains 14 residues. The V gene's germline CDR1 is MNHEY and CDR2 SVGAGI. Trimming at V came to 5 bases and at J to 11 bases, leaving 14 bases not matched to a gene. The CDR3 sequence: CASSKGQFGFGAFF. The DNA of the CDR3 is TGTGCCAGCAGTAAGGGACAGTTCGGGTTTGGGGCTTTCTTT.

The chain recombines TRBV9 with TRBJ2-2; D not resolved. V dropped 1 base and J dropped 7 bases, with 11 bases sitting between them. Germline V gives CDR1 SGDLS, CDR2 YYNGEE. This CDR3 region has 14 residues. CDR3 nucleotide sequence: TGTGCCAGCAGCGTACCTCTCCTCGGCGGGGAGCTGTTTTTT. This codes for CASSVPLLGGELFF.

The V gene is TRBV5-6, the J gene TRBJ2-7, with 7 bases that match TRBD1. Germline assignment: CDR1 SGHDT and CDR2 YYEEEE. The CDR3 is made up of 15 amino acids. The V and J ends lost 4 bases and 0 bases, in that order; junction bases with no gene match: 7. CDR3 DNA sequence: TGTGCCAGCAGCCCGCGGACAGGTAGCTCCTACGAGCAGTACTTC. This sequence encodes CASSPRTGSSYEQYF.

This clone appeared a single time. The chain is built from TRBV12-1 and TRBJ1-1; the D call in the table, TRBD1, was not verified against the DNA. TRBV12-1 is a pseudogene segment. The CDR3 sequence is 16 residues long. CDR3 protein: CASSFSKDRENTEAFF. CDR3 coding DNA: TGTGCCAGCAGCTTTTCAAAGGACAGGGAAAACACTGAAGCTTTCTTT.

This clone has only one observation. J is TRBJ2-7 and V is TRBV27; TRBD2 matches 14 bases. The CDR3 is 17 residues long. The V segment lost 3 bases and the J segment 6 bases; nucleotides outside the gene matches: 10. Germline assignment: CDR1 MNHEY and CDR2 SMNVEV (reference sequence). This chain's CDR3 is CASSFRSGLAGVAEQYF. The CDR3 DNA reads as TGTGCCAGCAGTTTCCGATCGGGACTAGCGGGAGTGGCCGAGCAGTACTTC.

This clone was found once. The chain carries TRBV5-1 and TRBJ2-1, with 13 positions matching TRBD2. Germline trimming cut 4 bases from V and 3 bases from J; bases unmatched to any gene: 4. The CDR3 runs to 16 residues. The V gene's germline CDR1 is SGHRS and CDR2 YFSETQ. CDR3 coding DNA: TGCGCCAGCAGCGCGGGACTAGCGGGGAACTACAATGAGCAGTTCTTC. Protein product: CASSAGLAGNYNEQFF.

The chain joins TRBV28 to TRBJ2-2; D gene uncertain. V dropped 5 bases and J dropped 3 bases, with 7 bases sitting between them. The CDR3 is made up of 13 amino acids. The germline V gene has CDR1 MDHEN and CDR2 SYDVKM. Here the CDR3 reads CASSRAYTGELFF. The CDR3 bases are TGTGCCAGCAGTCGCGCGTACACCGGGGAGCTGTTTTTT.

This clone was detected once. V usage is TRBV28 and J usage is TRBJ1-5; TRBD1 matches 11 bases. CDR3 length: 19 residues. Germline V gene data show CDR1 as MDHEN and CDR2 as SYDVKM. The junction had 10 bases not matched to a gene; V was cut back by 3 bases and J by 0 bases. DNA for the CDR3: TGTGCCAGCAGTTTCCGGGACAGGGGGGCTTTTTATAGCAATCAGCCCCAGCATTTT. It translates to CASSFRDRGAFYSNQPQHF. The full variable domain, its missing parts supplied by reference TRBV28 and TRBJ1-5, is DVKVTQSSRYLVKRTGEKVFLECVQDMDHENMFWYRQDPGLGLRLIYFSYDVKMKEKGDIPEGYSVSREKKERFSLILESASTNQTSMYLCASSFRDRGAFYSNQPQHFGDGTRLSIL.

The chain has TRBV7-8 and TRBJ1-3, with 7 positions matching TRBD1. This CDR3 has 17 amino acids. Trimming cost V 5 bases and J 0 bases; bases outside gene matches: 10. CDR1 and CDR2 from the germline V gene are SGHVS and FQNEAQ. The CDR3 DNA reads TGTGCCAGCAGCCTTGGGACAGCGTTCTTCTCTGGAAACACCATATATTTT. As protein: CASSLGTAFFSGNTIYF. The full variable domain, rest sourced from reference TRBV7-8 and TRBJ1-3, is GAGVSQSPRYKVAKRGQDVALRCDPISGHVSLFWYQQALGQGPEFLTYFQNEAQLDKSGLPSDRFFAERPEGSVSTLKIQRTQQEDSAVYLCASSLGTAFFSGNTIYFGEGSWLTVV.

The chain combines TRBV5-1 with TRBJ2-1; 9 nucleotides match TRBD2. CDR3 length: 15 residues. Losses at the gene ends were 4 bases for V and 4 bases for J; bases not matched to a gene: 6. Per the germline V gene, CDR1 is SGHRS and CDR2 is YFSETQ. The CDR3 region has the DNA TGCGCCAGCAGCCTAGCGGGGCCACCTTACAATGAGCAGTTCTTC. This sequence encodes CASSLAGPPYNEQFF.

CDR3 in amino acids: CASQGQPLNTEAFF. The CDR3 nucleotides are TGTGCCAGCCAGGGACAGCCCTTGAACACTGAAGCTTTCTTT. This chain uses TRBV27 with TRBJ1-1, with 7 bases that match TRBD1. V gave up 8 bases and J gave up 0 bases; unmatched junction bases: 6. The CDR3 has 14 residues. Looked up from germline, CDR1 is MNHEY and CDR2 is SMNVEV (reference sequence).

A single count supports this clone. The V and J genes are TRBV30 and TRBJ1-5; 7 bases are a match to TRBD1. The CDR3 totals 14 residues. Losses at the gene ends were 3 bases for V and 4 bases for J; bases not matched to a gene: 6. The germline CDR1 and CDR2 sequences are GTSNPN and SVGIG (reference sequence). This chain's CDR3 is CAWRADRENQPQHF. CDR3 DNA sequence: TGTGCCTGGAGGGCCGACAGGGAAAATCAGCCCCAGCATTTT.

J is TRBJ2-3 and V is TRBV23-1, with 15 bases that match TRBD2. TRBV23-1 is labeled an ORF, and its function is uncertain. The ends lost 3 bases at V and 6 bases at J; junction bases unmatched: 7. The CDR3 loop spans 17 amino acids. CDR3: CASSQESGTSGRDTQYF. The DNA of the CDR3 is TGCGCCAGCAGTCAGGAGAGTGGGACTAGCGGGAGGGATACGCAGTATTTT.

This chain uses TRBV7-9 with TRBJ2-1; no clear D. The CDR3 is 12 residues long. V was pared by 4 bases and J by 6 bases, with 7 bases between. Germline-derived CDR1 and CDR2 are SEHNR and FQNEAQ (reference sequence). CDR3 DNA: TGTGCCAGCAGCTCGAGAGGCAATGAGCAGTTCTTC. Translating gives CASSSRGNEQFF. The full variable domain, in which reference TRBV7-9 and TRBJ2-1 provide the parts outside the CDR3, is DTGVSQNPRHKITKRGQNVTFRCDPISEHNRLYWYRQTLGQGPEFLTYFQNEAQLEKSRLLSDRFSAERPKGSFSTLEIQRTEQGDSAMYLCASSSRGNEQFFGPGTRLTVL.

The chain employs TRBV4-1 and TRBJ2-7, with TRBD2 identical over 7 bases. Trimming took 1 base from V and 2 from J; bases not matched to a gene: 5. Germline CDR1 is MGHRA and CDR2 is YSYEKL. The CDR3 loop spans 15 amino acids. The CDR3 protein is CASSQVPSGTYEQYF. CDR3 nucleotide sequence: TGCGCCAGCAGCCAAGTGCCTAGCGGAACCTACGAGCAGTACTTC.

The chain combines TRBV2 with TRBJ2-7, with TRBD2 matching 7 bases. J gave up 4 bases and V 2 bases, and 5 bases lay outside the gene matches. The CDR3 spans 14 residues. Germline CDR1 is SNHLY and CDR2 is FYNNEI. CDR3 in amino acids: CASSERRERYEQYF. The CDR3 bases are TGTGCCAGCAGTGAAAGGCGGGAGAGGTACGAGCAGTACTTC. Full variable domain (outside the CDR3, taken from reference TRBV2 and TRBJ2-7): EPEVTQTPSHQVTQMGQEVILRCVPISNHLYFYWYRQILGQKVEFLVSFYNNEISEKSEIFDDQFSVERPDGSNFTLKIRSTKLEDSAMYFCASSERRERYEQYFGPGTRLTVT.

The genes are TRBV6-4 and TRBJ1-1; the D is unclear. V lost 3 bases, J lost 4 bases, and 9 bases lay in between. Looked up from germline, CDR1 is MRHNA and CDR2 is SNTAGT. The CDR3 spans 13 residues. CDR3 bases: TGTGCCAGCAGTGAGGCAAGAGGCACTGAAGCTTTCTTT. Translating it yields CASSEARGTEAFF.

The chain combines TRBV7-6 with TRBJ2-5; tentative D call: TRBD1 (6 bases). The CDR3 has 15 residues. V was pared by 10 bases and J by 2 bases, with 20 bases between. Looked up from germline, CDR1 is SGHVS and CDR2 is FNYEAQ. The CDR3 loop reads CAIGAGTPEQETQYF. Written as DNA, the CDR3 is TGTGCCATCGGGGCAGGGACACCCGAACAAGAGACCCAGTACTTC.

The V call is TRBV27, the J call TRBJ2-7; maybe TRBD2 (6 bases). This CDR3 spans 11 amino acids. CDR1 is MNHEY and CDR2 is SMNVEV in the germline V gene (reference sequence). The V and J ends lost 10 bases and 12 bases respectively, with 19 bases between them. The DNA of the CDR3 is TGTGCCATCCGCTACGGGACTTCTTGGTACTTC. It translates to CAIRYGTSWYF.